The entry that follows covers one TCR beta chain sequence. The sample comes from a study of PD-L1 blockade in urothelial cancer. CDR1 and CDR2 (germline): SGHRS, YFSETQ. This CDR3 has 15 amino acids. Trimming removed 4 bases at V and 2 bases at J, with 13 bases between. The protocol was immunoSEQ multiplex PCR, while the TCRdb copy is restricted to in-frame clones and leaves out a portion. Of almost 90,000 clones listed, around 84% are singletons. Time point given: pretreatment peripheral blood. The starting material was PBMCs, obtained around atezolizumab (anti-PD-L1) treatment. The TCR was taken from a man aged 55 to 69 with urothelial cancer. V gene TRBV5-1 combines with J gene TRBJ1-5; a weak D match, TRBD1 (5 bases). In DNA form, the CDR3 reads TGCGCCAGCAGCCCCGGCGGGGCAGGCAATCAGCCCCAGCATTTT. Translated: CASSPGGAGNQPQHF.